This T cell receptor beta chain originates from a study of cytomegalovirus exposure and HLA in healthy donors. Findings and caveats of the study: The study designated 150 or so TCR beta chains cytomegalovirus-associated. The TCR clusters that emerged in the first cohort tended, a later analysis found, to co-occur in the 120 or so validation repertoires.

Comments on this clone: What it binds is unknown.

Only in-frame clones appear in the TCRdb table, and some are missing; sequencing was by immunoSEQ multiplex PCR. This sample carries hundreds of thousands of clones, approximately 88% of them seen once, and the ten largest clones take over 13%. A 120-subject validation cohort, separate from the roughly 670-subject first cohort, supplied the donors. CDR3 length: 17 amino acids. V was pared by 6 bases and J by 0 bases, with 6 bases of the junction left unmatched. Per germline, CDR1 LGHNA and CDR2 YNFKEQ. The sample comprised PBMCs. The rearrangement links TRBV4-2 to TRBJ2-6; 9 nucleotides match TRBD2. The sequence derives from a woman in her thirties in good health and CMV-seropositive. Here the CDR3 DNA reads TGTGCCAGCAGAGCAGCGGGAGGTGACTCTGGGGCCAACGTCCTGACTTTC. Its protein is CASRAAGGDSGANVLTF.